This T cell receptor (beta chain) was sequenced in a study of blood T cell repertoires in COVID-19 (TCRdb year 2020). About the study as a whole: The collaborator samples originated in the United States, Italy and Spain and spanned the acute and convalescent phases of COVID-19. The samples were drawn from two sources: the first 160 participants of the ongoing ImmuneRACE study, and over 950 subjects contributed by 6 global collaborators. The sample metadata nearly always contained a de-identified subject ID, COVID-19 status, age in years and sex. The material from the prospective study consisted of cDNA or gDNA derived from T cells, B-cell-depleted T cells, or PBMCs. Deeply sampled blood TCRbeta repertoires from subjects exposed to, actively infected with, or recovered from COVID-19 were included in the dataset. A freely available public database, intended as a resource for researchers studying the immune response to SARS-CoV-2, is where the repertoires were released. HLA class I and class II types, where available, came from metadata supplied by the sample provider rather than from assay-based typing. What the research found in general, with its limitations: The quantity of clinical and demographic metadata differed by source and by participant and was supplied without curation.

At one collaborating source in Seattle, patients were enrolled during active infection and were followed longitudinally through the course of disease. Each collaborating institution followed its own protocols to collect whole blood in K2EDTA tubes. For TCRbeta analysis, collaborators shipped samples as frozen whole blood, isolated PBMCs, or DNA extracted from either of those sample types. To note about this clone: The clone's antigen remains unknown. Base qualities are not recorded, but no much larger clone differs from it by a single base.

TCRbeta CDR3 regions were amplified from genomic DNA by means of the immunoSEQ Assay, a bias-controlled multiplex PCR. The published analysis was carried out like this. Nucleated cell counts per sample were estimated from amplification of reference gene primers within the assay. To quantify the absolute abundance of each unique TCRbeta CDR3 rearrangement, sequence reads were collapsed and filtered. For each sample, productive Simpson clonality was calculated by taking the square root of Simpson's diversity index across productive rearrangements. In its TCRdb copy, this immuneACCESS table keeps in-frame sequences only and misses some clones. Where compared with another copy, unresolved V genes explain less than half of these, and the others have no known cause. V and J calls and clone size are as listed in that table; D and trimming were resolved from the DNA. The sample includes approximately 100,000 clones, with about three quarters observed a single time. The biggest ten clones account for under 8% of the sample.

This TCR was sampled from an elderly man with COVID-19, enrolled during active disease. The sequenced sample consisted of peripheral blood.

The CDR3 protein: CASSYGTGRFWAYEQYF. The DNA sequence is TGCGCCAGCAGCTACGGGACAGGGAGGTTTTGGGCCTACGAGCAGTACTTC. The rearranged segments are TRBV5-1 and TRBJ2-7; the junction holds 9 bases that match TRBD1. CDR1 SGHRS and CDR2 YFSETQ were looked up in the germline V gene. After removal of 3 bases from V and 2 bases from J, the junction retains 12 bases not matched to a gene. Spanning cysteine to phenylalanine, the CDR3 consists of 17 amino acids. CDR3 DNA is the only sequence kept; it has 51 bases, read in frame from the first base.